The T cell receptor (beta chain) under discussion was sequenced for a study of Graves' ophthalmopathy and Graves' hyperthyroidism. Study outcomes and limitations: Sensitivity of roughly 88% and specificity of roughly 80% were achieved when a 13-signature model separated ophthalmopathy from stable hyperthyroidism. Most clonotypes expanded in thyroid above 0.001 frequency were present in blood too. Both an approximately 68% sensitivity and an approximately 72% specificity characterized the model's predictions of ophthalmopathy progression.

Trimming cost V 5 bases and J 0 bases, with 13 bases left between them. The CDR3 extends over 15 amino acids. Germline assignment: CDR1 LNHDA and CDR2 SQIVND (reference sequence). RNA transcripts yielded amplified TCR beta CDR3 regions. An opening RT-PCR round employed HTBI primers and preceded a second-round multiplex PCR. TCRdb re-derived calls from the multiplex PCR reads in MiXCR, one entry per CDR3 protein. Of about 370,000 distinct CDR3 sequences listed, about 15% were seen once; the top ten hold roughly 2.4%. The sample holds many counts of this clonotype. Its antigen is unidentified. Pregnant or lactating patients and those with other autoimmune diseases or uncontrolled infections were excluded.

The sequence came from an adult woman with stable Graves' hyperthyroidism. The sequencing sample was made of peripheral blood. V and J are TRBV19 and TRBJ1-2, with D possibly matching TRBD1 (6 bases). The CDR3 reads CASSPRDKTNYGYTF. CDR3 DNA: TGTGCCAGTAGTCCGAGGGACAAAACTAACTATGGCTACACCTTC. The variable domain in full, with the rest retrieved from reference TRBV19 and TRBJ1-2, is DGGITQSPKYLFRKEGQNVTLSCEQNLNHDAMYWYRQDPGQGLRLIYYSQIVNDFQKGDIAEGYSVSREKKESFPLTVTSAQKNPTAFYLCASSPRDKTNYGYTFGSGTRLTVV.